Below are 2 T cell receptor beta chains sequenced from a single sample in a study of blood T cell repertoires in COVID-19 (TCRdb year 2020). Library construction relied on the immunoSEQ multiplex PCR assay. TCRdb took over this immuneACCESS table, retaining in-frame rearrangements with V and J assigned. Such tables are incomplete; in checked studies, under half of the missing clones stem from an unresolved V gene, and the remainder is unexplained. A total of roughly 120,000 clones appear in this sample, roughly 88% of them only once. In total, the top ten clones hold around 5% of the sample. Sequenced material: peripheral blood. Every receptor here comes from a human donor in a cohort sampled during active COVID-19.

The V and J genes are TRBV4-3 and TRBJ1-3, with D unresolved. This CDR3 has 15 amino acids. Germline CDR1 and CDR2: LGHNA and YSLEER. V dropped 0 bases and J dropped 0 bases, with 6 bases sitting between them. The CDR3 loop reads CASSQDTHSGNTIYF. The CDR3 DNA reads as TGCGCCAGCAGCCAAGACACTCACTCTGGAAACACCATATATTTT.

The chain carries TRBV11-3 and TRBJ2-3; D is possibly TRBD2 (6 bases). Germline lookup yields CDR1 SGHNT and CDR2 YENEEA. V was cut by 4 bases and J by 6 bases, with 17 bases left in between. The CDR3 is made up of 15 amino acids. The CDR3 sequence: CASSSRGGTGDTQYF. In DNA form, the CDR3 reads TGTGCCAGCAGCTCGAGAGGAGGGACCGGCGATACGCAGTATTTT.